A selection of T cell receptor beta chains follows, all from one sample in a study of T cell repertoires in cytomegalovirus infection. Their specific antigens are unknown. TCRdb analysed the reads with MiXCR anew, one entry per CDR3 protein. This table holds approximately 910,000 distinct CDR3 sequences, approximately 31% found once. The material was cultured CD8+ T cells from PBMCs, obtained from culture after CMV antigen stimulation. The receptors stem from a human donor in good health (CMV status not recorded). Some clones in this sample may be carry-over from other donors' samples. CDR3s include the opening cysteine and the closing phenylalanine or tryptophan. Fields, in order: V gene, D gene, clone size, J gene, CDR3 DNA, CDR3 protein. The D gene is left open where the match is weak. Clone sizes are given selectively: once, few, many, or a class where the clone is expanded.

TRBV7-2	-	-	TRBJ2-5	TGTGCCAGCAGCTTAAACCCGGGCCGTGGGGAGACCCAGTACTTC	CASSLNPGRGETQYF
TRBV7-7	-	-	TRBJ2-1	TGTGCTAGCAGACCAGGGGTTGGGGACAATGAGCAGTTCTTC	CASRPGVGDNEQFF
TRBV6-6	-	-	TRBJ2-3	TGTGCCAGCAGTTACACCGCACTACCATACACAAATACGCAGTATTTT	CASSYTALPYTNTQYF
TRBV7-9	-	many	TRBJ2-4	TGTGCCAGCAGCTTAGGAGAGCTCCTCACCCCCAAAAACATTCAGTACTTC	CASSLGELLTPKNIQYF
TRBV7-6	-	many	TRBJ1-2	TGTGCCAGCAGCTTATCGGCAGGGTGGGGATATGAGTATGGCTACACCTTC	CASSLSAGWGYEYGYTF
TRBV29-1	-	once	TRBJ2-2	TGCAGCGTTGTAGGATCGCCGGGTAGGACAACCGGGGAGCTGTTTTTT	CSVVGSPGRTTGELFF
TRBV6-5	-	-	TRBJ2-5	TGTGCCAGCAGTTACTCTGGGGTTTCCGAGACCCAGTACTTC	CASSYSGVSETQYF
TRBV6-2/TRBV6-3	-	-	TRBJ2-1	TGTGCCAGCGGGGCGACAGGTTTCTCTAATGAGCAGTTCTTC	CASGATGFSNEQFF
TRBV12-3/TRBV12-4	TRBD1	many	TRBJ1-5	TGTGCCAGCAGCTCGGGACAGATTATCAATCAGCCCCAGCATTTT	CASSSGQIINQPQHF
TRBV7-6	-	-	TRBJ1-2	TGTGCCAGCAGAGCACAGGGTGCGTATGGCTACACCTTC	CASRAQGAYGYTF
TRBV6-5	-	few	TRBJ1-5	TGTGCCACTACCTTGAGGGTTGGTCAGCCCCAGCATTTT	CATTLRVGQPQHF
TRBV7-9	-	many	TRBJ2-6	TGTGCCAGCAGCAAAGGGGGGGACAATCTCTCTGGGGCCAACGTCCTGACTTTC	CASSKGGDNLSGANVLTF
TRBV7-9	-	-	TRBJ2-3	TGTGCCAGCAGCGGTGACAACACAGATACGCAGTATTTT	CASSGDNTDTQYF
TRBV4-1	-	-	TRBJ2-1	TGCGCCAGCAGCCAAGATGCAGTCCAAAATGGGGATGAGCAGTTCTTC	CASSQDAVQNGDEQFF
TRBV7-9	-	few	TRBJ1-2	TGTGCCAGCAGCACATCACAGGGACGGTACACCTTC	CASSTSQGRYTF
TRBV4-3	-	-	TRBJ2-1	TGCGCCAGCAGCCAAGGACACGGGACCAATGAGCAGTTCTTC	CASSQGHGTNEQFF
TRBV7-8	-	many	TRBJ2-1	TGTGCCAGCAGCTTAGCGCAGATCTCCTACAATGAGCAGTTCTTC	CASSLAQISYNEQFF
TRBV4-2	-	-	TRBJ2-7	TGTGCCAGCAGCCAAACCGACACCCAGGAGCAGTACTTC	CASSQTDTQEQYF
TRBV15	TRBD1	few	TRBJ1-1	TGTGCCACCAGCAGAGGGGCAGGGGGAATTGGGAACACTGAAGCTTTCTTT	CATSRGAGGIGNTEAFF
TRBV7-6	-	few	TRBJ1-2	TGTGCCAGCAGCGGTCCCCCCGAGGGCCCGGAGGGCTACACCTTC	CASSGPPEGPEGYTF
TRBV20-1	-	-	TRBJ2-1	TGCAGTGCTCCGGGACACCTACCCTACAATGAGCAGTTCTTC	CSAPGHLPYNEQFF
TRBV7-2	-	few	TRBJ1-2	TGTGCCAGCAGCCCGGGGGGCGGATACTATGGCTACACCTTC	CASSPGGGYYGYTF
TRBV4-2	TRBD1	-	TRBJ1-1	TGTGCCAGCAGCCCCTCCAGGGGGCTAGACACTGAAGCTTTCTTT	CASSPSRGLDTEAFF
TRBV7-6	-	many	TRBJ1-3	TGTGCCAGCACCGGGGACTCTGGAAACACCATATATTTT	CASTGDSGNTIYF
TRBV7-8	-	-	TRBJ1-6	TGTGCCAGCAGCTTACTCGGACTTTATAATTCACCCCTCCACTTT	CASSLLGLYNSPLHF
TRBV5-4	-	few	TRBJ1-1	TGTGCCAGCAGCACCCCTGGGCAGTTGAACACTGAAGCTTTCTTT	CASSTPGQLNTEAFF
TRBV2	-	many	TRBJ1-3	TGTGCCAGCAGTGACGTAGGGGTCGGCGGAAACACCATATATTTT	CASSDVGVGGNTIYF
TRBV9	-	-	TRBJ1-6	TGTGCCAGCAGCGTAGCTACGTCTCGATCACCCCTCCACTTT	CASSVATSRSPLHF